This T cell receptor beta chain was profiled in a study of T cell repertoires in cytomegalovirus infection. At the level of the study: Matching HLA type and CMV infection were both indicated by public TCR beta signatures.

General study results and limits: HLA-C-restricted CMV-specific TCR beta clonotypes prevailed in the ex vivo response. Based on cumulative public TCR beta family frequency, carriers of CMV plus the relevant HLA were identified.

As concerns this clonotype: The antigen is unknown.

TCRdb analysed the reads with MiXCR anew, one entry per CDR3 protein. The sample yields 500,000 or so distinct CDR3 sequences, more than 15% seen once. Specimen: CD8+ T cells from PBMCs. This receptor was identified in a human donor in good health (CMV status not recorded). Some clones in this sample may be carry-over from other donors' samples.

DNA for the CDR3: TGTGCCAGCAGTCCTAAGGGGAGAAGCACAGATACGCAGTATTTT. It translates to CASSPKGRSTDTQYF. The V call is TRBV2, the J call TRBJ2-3; either TRBD1 or TRBD2 may fit D (5 bases each). CDR3 length equals 15 residues. Trimming pared 5 bases from V and 0 bases from J, leaving 12 bases between. Germline V gene lookup returns CDR1 SNHLY and CDR2 FYNNEI.